This paragraph reports one TCR beta chain. The antigen is undetermined. This sample is part of a study of human versus mouse CDR3 diversity and MHC coevolution. Study background: Each sample yielded about 5.5 x 10^6 to 1.7 x 10^7 valid reads.

Some clones are missing from TCRdb's copy, which holds only in-frame ones; the method was immunoSEQ multiplex PCR. The data contain about 83,000 clones, 92% of them seen just once; the ten biggest clones take up less than 0.16%. Broader study findings: Around 1.5 million TCR beta clonotypes were estimated for humans, the largest repertoire. Human CDR3s averaged more deletions and insertions than mouse CDR3s.

The source of this sequence is a person between 30 and 69 years old in good health. Sequencing used naive CD4+ T cells from blood. Indicated subset: CD45RO-negative CD62L-positive naive CD4 T cells.

DNA for the CDR3: TGTGCCAGCAGTTACTTGGGCGGGGGGCGGTCCGGTGAGCAGTTCTTC. Translated: CASSYLGGGRSGEQFF. This rearrangement joins TRBV6-5 to TRBJ2-1, with 8 positions matching TRBD2. The V gene end was trimmed by 1 base and the J gene end by 9 bases; junction bases not matched to a gene: 11. The CDR3 runs 16 residues. CDR1 MNHEY and CDR2 SVGAGI come from the germline V gene.